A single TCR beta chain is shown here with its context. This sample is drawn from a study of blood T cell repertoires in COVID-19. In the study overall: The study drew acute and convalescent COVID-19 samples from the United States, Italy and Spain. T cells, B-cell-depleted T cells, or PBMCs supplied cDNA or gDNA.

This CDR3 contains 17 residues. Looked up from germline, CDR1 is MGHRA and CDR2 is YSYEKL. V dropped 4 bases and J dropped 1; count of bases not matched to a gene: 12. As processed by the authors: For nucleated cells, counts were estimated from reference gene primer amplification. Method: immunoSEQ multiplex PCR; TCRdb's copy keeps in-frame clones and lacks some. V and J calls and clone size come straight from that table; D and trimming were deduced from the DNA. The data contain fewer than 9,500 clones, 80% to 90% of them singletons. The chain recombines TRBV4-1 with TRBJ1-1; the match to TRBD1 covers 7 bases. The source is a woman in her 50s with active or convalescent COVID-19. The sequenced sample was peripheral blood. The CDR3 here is CASSPTGAATRNTEAFF. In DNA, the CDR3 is TGCGCCAGCAGCCCTACAGGGGCGGCGACTCGGAACACTGAAGCTTTCTTT.